A selection of T cell receptor beta chains follows, all from one sample in a study of blood T cell repertoires in COVID-19. Data came from immunoSEQ multiplex PCR; TCRdb stores just in-frame clones and leaves some out. The repertoire holds fewer than 350,000 clones, with roughly 90% as singletons. Material for sequencing was peripheral blood. The receptors come from a woman aged 60 to 75 with COVID-19, enrolled during active disease. The CDR3 runs from the conserved cysteine through the conserved F or W. D genes are given only for firm matches. Part of the rows lack a size; the others show once, few, many or a class for expanded clones.

d_call,j_call,clone_size,v_call,cdr3_nt,cdr3_aa
NA,TRBJ1-2,NA,TRBV19,TGTGCCAGTAGTATACCCGGGAGGGCCCAAGGCTATGGCTACACCTTC,CASSIPGRAQGYGYTF
NA,TRBJ2-1,NA,TRBV28,TGTGCCACCAGGGGGGGTCTAGCGGACAATGAGCAGTTCTTC,CATRGGLADNEQFF
NA,TRBJ2-1,NA,TRBV29-1,TGCAGCGTTGTCACACGCGGGGACAATGAGCAGTTCTTC,CSVVTRGDNEQFF
TRBD2,TRBJ2-3,once,TRBV18,TGTGCCAGCTCCCCGGGGACTAGCGGGGGATCAGATACGCAGTATTTT,CASSPGTSGGSDTQYF
TRBD1,TRBJ1-2,NA,TRBV7-9,TGTGCCAGCAGCTTTCCAGGGGGAGCTAACTATGGCTACACCTTC,CASSFPGGANYGYTF
NA,TRBJ1-6,once,TRBV7-2,TGTGCCAGCATACTAGATGCAAATTCACCCCTCCACTTT,CASILDANSPLHF
NA,TRBJ1-2,NA,TRBV5-1,TGCGCCAGCAGCCCCGGGACAAAGTCCTATGGCTACACCTTC,CASSPGTKSYGYTF
NA,TRBJ2-2,NA,TRBV4-1,TGCGCCAGCAGCCTCCGAGTGACTAGGAACACCGGGGAGCTGTTTTTT,CASSLRVTRNTGELFF
TRBD1,TRBJ1-5,NA,TRBV18,TGTGCCAGCTCACTAGGACAGGGGCATCAGCCCCAGCATTTT,CASSLGQGHQPQHF
NA,TRBJ1-5,NA,TRBV20-1,TGCAGTGCTGGCAGGGATCAGCCCCAGCATTTT,CSAGRDQPQHF
NA,TRBJ1-1,once,TRBV19,TGTGCCAGTAGTATAGGGGACTCCAGTTTCACTGAAGCTTTCTTT,CASSIGDSSFTEAFF
NA,TRBJ2-3,once,TRBV5-8,TGTGCCAGCAGCTTGGCCGGCCAGGGTATCGCAGATACGCAGTATTTT,CASSLAGQGIADTQYF
TRBD2,TRBJ2-1,NA,TRBV11-2,TGTGCCAGCAGATTAACTAGCGGGGGGCCTAATGAGCAGTTCTTC,CASRLTSGGPNEQFF
NA,TRBJ1-1,few,TRBV2,TGTGCCAGCAGCAGGGACTGGAACACTGAAGCTTTCTTT,CASSRDWNTEAFF
TRBD2,TRBJ2-2,NA,TRBV28,TGTGCCAGCAGTTCCCCGTTTAGGATGGGACTAGCGGGGGGGCCGGCCGGGGAGCTGTTTTTT,CASSSPFRMGLAGGPAGELFF
NA,TRBJ2-5,NA,TRBV4-1,TGCGCCAGCAGCCAAGATCGGCGGCAGGGTGGGGAGACCCAGTACTTC,CASSQDRRQGGETQYF
NA,TRBJ1-1,NA,TRBV28,TGTGCCAGCAGTTTATTATACACTGAAGCTTTCTTT,CASSLLYTEAFF
NA,TRBJ1-1,NA,TRBV27,TGTGCCAGCAGTTTACGGCCAGGGAACGAGGCTGAAGCTTTCTTT,CASSLRPGNEAEAFF
NA,TRBJ1-5,NA,TRBV28,TGTGCCAGCAGTTTCTTAGACAGGTTCAATCAGCCCCAGCATTTT,CASSFLDRFNQPQHF
NA,TRBJ2-3,NA,TRBV7-3,TGTGCCAGCAGCCCCGGAGGAAGCACAGATACGCAGTATTTT,CASSPGGSTDTQYF
NA,TRBJ2-7,NA,TRBV10-2,TGCGCCAGCGTACAAGGGAGCCGGACAGCCCATGCCTACGAGCAGTACTTC,CASVQGSRTAHAYEQYF
NA,TRBJ1-3,NA,TRBV28,TGTGCCAGCAGTTTAGGAGGAGGGGTAGGAAACACCATATATTTT,CASSLGGGVGNTIYF
NA,TRBJ1-1,few,TRBV6-5,TGTGCCAGCATCCCGCGGCCGAACACTGAAGCTTTCTTT,CASIPRPNTEAFF
NA,TRBJ1-4,NA,TRBV7-9,TGTGCCAGCAGCTTGGTAAAGGGAGAAGGCGGTAATGAAAAACTGTTTTTT,CASSLVKGEGGNEKLFF
NA,TRBJ1-2,NA,TRBV4-1,TGCGCCAGCAGCCAAGCGGAAAGCCTGAGGGTCTATGGCTACACCTTC,CASSQAESLRVYGYTF
TRBD2,TRBJ2-1,NA,TRBV7-3,TGTGCCAGCAGCTTAGGCGGGGGTTCCTACAATGAGCAGTTCTTC,CASSLGGGSYNEQFF
NA,TRBJ1-2,once,TRBV19,TGTGCCAGTAGTCAAAATGTCTATGGCTACACCTTC,CASSQNVYGYTF
TRBD2,TRBJ2-6,NA,TRBV9,TGTGCCAGCAGCGCCTCCGGGGGGGGGATGGCTGGGGCCAACGTCCTGACTTTC,CASSASGGGMAGANVLTF
TRBD1,TRBJ1-1,few,TRBV11-2,TGTGCCAGCAGCCAGAGACAGGGCCGTAGGGACACTGAAGCTTTCTTT,CASSQRQGRRDTEAFF